This T cell receptor (beta chain) came from a study of regulatory dendritic cells for organ transplantation. Study-level results: Naive T cells showed high diversity, memory cells less, memory CD8+ least. Mature dendritic cells appeared to drive more memory CD8+ clonal expansion than regulatory ones.

CDR3 length: 17 amino acids. The germline CDR1 and CDR2 sequences are SEHNR and FQNEAQ (reference sequence). V was clipped by 6 bases and J by 0 bases; unmatched bases: 14. Assay used: immunoSEQ multiplex PCR; TCRdb lists only in-frame clones, some missing. The data contain tens of thousands of clones, roughly 84% of them seen just once; the ten biggest clones take up approximately 0.44%. About this clone itself: No antigen is known for it.

Naive CD45RA+ and memory CD45RO+ CD4+ or CD8+ T cells were FACS-sorted. Input material: naive CD8+ T cells from blood. Subset here: CD45RA+ naive T cells. The V and J genes are TRBV7-9 and TRBJ2-7, with 7 bases fitting TRBD1. This sequence was found in a human donor in good health. The CDR3: CASSSNPRTGSSYEQYF. CDR3 nucleotide sequence: TGTGCCAGCAGTTCCAACCCCCGGACAGGTTCCTCCTACGAGCAGTACTTC.